This T cell receptor (beta chain) is from a study of OX40 agonist ivuxolimab in advanced cancers. Study information: Earlier anti-PD-1, anti-PD-L1 or anti-CTLA-4 therapy was permitted; under 50% had received some.

V was pared by 2 bases and J by 0 bases, with 8 bases between. The CDR3 has 14 residues. Germline V CDR1 and CDR2: SNHLY, FYNNEI. Whole-study findings and limits: Some nonresponders also had low normalized T-cell clonal expansion.

Assay used: immunoSEQ multiplex PCR; TCRdb lists only in-frame clones, some missing. Among more than 65,000 clones listed, over 80% were seen once. Points on this clone: Its specificity is not known.

The sequence was obtained from an adult with an advanced solid tumor such as melanoma, head and neck, liver or kidney cancer. Sequencing used CD4+ or CD8+ T cells sorted from blood, obtained in a trial of the OX40 agonist ivuxolimab. The V and J genes are TRBV2 and TRBJ2-7, with D possibly TRBD1 on 6 matching bases. CDR3 amino acids: CASSEQGTSYEQYF. DNA for the CDR3: TGTGCCAGCAGTGAACAGGGGACCTCCTACGAGCAGTACTTC.